The rows below give T cell receptor beta chains drawn from one sample of a study of T-cell memory formation after mild COVID-19. TCRdb itself ran the 5' RACE reads through MiXCR, one entry per CDR3 protein. The sample shows 400,000 or so distinct CDR3 sequences, around a fifth of them seen only once. The sequenced sample consisted of PBMCs or a T cell subset sorted from them (not recorded which). All receptors derive from an adult woman who had mild COVID-19 (a few samples of this study predate the infection). Cell type and time point are not known. Each CDR3 is given with its conserved first and last residue. The D gene is left open where the match is weak. The size of a clone is reported for some rows only, either as once, few or many, or as a class for expanded clones.

d_gene,j_gene,v_gene,abundance,CDR3nt,CDR3aa
.,TRBJ1-1,TRBV10-3,.,TGTGCCATCAGCAGAGACCAGGGGCGGTCCACTGAAGCTTTCTTT,CAISRDQGRSTEAFF
TRBD1,TRBJ1-1,TRBV2,few,TGTGCCAGCTCGGGACAGGGCCTGCGGGGTACTGAAGCTTTCTTT,CASSGQGLRGTEAFF
.,TRBJ2-2,TRBV29-1,.,TGCAGCGTTGACGACGCGAACACCGGGGAGCTGTTTTTT,CSVDDANTGELFF
.,TRBJ2-1,TRBV4-3,many,TGCGCCAGCAGCCAAGGGACTTTACTTACGCAGTTCTTC,CASSQGTLLTQFF
.,TRBJ2-2,TRBV20-1,.,TGCAGCGCCAGTGGGACGACCGGGGAGCTGTTTTTT,CSASGTTGELFF
.,TRBJ2-6,TRBV5-1,few,TGCGCCAGCAAGGCAGGGCAGGCCAACGTCCTGACTTTC,CASKAGQANVLTF
.,TRBJ2-3,TRBV7-9,.,TGTGCCAGCAGCTTAGGTGAAAAAGGGTACACAGATACGCAGTATTTT,CASSLGEKGYTDTQYF
.,TRBJ2-2,TRBV18,few,TGTGCCAGCTCACCCGACGGGCACCCGCGGGCCGGGGAGCTGTTTTTT,CASSPDGHPRAGELFF
TRBD2,TRBJ2-7,TRBV9,.,TGTGCCAGCAGCAGAGAGAGCGGGAGTGACTACGAGCAGTACTTC,CASSRESGSDYEQYF
TRBD2,TRBJ2-5,TRBV4-1,.,TGCGCCAGCAGCCGACTAGCGGGGGGGCTGCAAGAGACCCAGTACTTC,CASSRLAGGLQETQYF
TRBD2,TRBJ2-1,TRBV6-8,.,TGTGCCAGCAGTCAACTAGCGCCCTCCTACAATGAGCAGTTCTTC,CASSQLAPSYNEQFF
TRBD2,TRBJ2-3,TRBV3-1,few,TGTGCCAGCAGCCAGAGCGGGGGGGCTAGCACAGATACGCAGTATTTT,CASSQSGGASTDTQYF
.,TRBJ2-7,TRBV12-3/TRBV12-4,.,TGTGCCAGCAGTTTAGAGGGCCTCTACGAGCAGTACTTC,CASSLEGLYEQYF
.,TRBJ2-3,TRBV4-1,.,TGCGCCAGCAGCCAAGATATGGGAACCGCCGAGTTGGATACGCAGTATTTT,CASSQDMGTAELDTQYF
TRBD2,TRBJ2-1,TRBV5-1,.,TGCGCCAGCAGCTTGGGACTAGCGGAAAATGAGCAGTTCTTC,CASSLGLAENEQFF
TRBD1,TRBJ2-1,TRBV7-9,.,TGTGCCAGCAGCTCCGTAACCGGGACAGGGAATGAGCAGTTCTTC,CASSSVTGTGNEQFF
TRBD1,TRBJ1-6,TRBV6-6,once,TGTGCCAGCAGTATGGGACAGTCAAATTCACCCCTCCACTTT,CASSMGQSNSPLHF
.,TRBJ2-1,TRBV20-1,few,TGCAGTGCTGCCGAGTATGGGACCTACAATGAGCAGTTCTTC,CSAAEYGTYNEQFF
TRBD2,TRBJ2-2,TRBV6-1,few,TGTGCCAGCAGCCCTAGCGGATCCTACACCGGGGAGCTGTTTTTT,CASSPSGSYTGELFF
TRBD1,TRBJ1-5,TRBV6-1,few,TGTGCCAGCAGTGAAGCGGGACAGGCGTATAAGCCCCAGCATTTT,CASSEAGQAYKPQHF
TRBD1,TRBJ2-7,TRBV29-1,.,TGCAGCGCACGACAGGGGCCCTACGAGCAGTACTTC,CSARQGPYEQYF
.,TRBJ2-3,TRBV20-1,.,TGCAGTGCTAGAGCGACCCCAGATACGCAGTATTTT,CSARATPDTQYF
.,TRBJ2-3,TRBV5-1,.,TGCGCCAGCAGCCTCACAGGGCCCACTAGCACAGATACGCAGTATTTT,CASSLTGPTSTDTQYF
.,TRBJ2-1,TRBV5-1,few,TGCGCCAGCACCATGACAGACTACAATGAGCAGTTCTTC,CASTMTDYNEQFF
TRBD1,TRBJ1-1,TRBV29-1,.,TGCAGCGTGATGGGACAGGACCAAGAAGCTTTCTTT,CSVMGQDQEAFF
.,TRBJ1-2,TRBV27,.,TGTGCCAGCAGTGGACGACAAGGAGGATATGGCTACACCTTC,CASSGRQGGYGYTF
.,TRBJ2-5,TRBV28,few,TGTGCCAGCAGTCTCACCTACTCAAGACACCACAAGGAGACCCAGTACTTC,CASSLTYSRHHKETQYF
.,TRBJ2-3,TRBV24-1,few,TGTGCCACCAGTGATTCCGGAGATACGCAGTATTTT,CATSDSGDTQYF
.,TRBJ1-2,TRBV18,.,TGTGCCAGCTCACCATCTGCGGTTGGCCACTCATTTAACTATGGCTACACCTTC,CASSPSAVGHSFNYGYTF
TRBD2,TRBJ2-7,TRBV6-2/TRBV6-3,many,TGTGCCAGCAGTTCGCCGCGGGGACTAGCGGGAGTCCCCTACGAGCAGTACTTC,CASSSPRGLAGVPYEQYF
.,TRBJ1-1,TRBV3-1,few,TGTGCCAGCAGCCAAGATATGGGGATAACGAACACTGAAGCTTTCTTT,CASSQDMGITNTEAFF
TRBD1,TRBJ1-1,TRBV7-9,.,TGTGCCAGCAGAAGTATTACAGGGACAGTGAACACTGAAGCTTTCTTT,CASRSITGTVNTEAFF
TRBD1,TRBJ1-1,TRBV12-3/TRBV12-4,.,TGTGCCAGCAGTTCGACTCAGGGGGTCGCTGAAGCTTTCTTT,CASSSTQGVAEAFF
.,TRBJ1-1,TRBV21-1,.,TGTGCCAGCGCAAAACGAAGACAGACTCAGAACACTGAAGCTTTCTTT,CASAKRRQTQNTEAFF
.,TRBJ2-1,TRBV7-2,.,TGTGCCAGCAGCGCGCCGGGAGTGGGGAATGAGCAGTTCTTC,CASSAPGVGNEQFF
.,TRBJ2-5,TRBV2,.,TGTGCCAGTACAGGACAGTACCAAGAGACCCAGTACTTC,CASTGQYQETQYF
.,TRBJ1-2,TRBV7-9,.,TGTGCCAGCAGCTTAGCCTGGGCCTGGGAAGGCTACACCTTC,CASSLAWAWEGYTF
TRBD1,TRBJ1-1,TRBV4-1,many,TGCGCCAGCAGCCAAGATGGACAGGGGAATTGGATGAACACTGAAGCTTTCTTT,CASSQDGQGNWMNTEAFF
.,TRBJ2-3,TRBV7-9,.,TGTGCCAGCAGCTTTGCGGGGCCTACAGATACGCAGTATTTT,CASSFAGPTDTQYF
.,TRBJ1-2,TRBV7-2,.,TGTGCCAGCAGCTTAGCCCTGGACACCCAGAACTATGGCTACACCTTC,CASSLALDTQNYGYTF
.,TRBJ1-2,TRBV29-1,.,TGCAGCGCAGAGGGACGGAACTATGGCTACACCTTC,CSAEGRNYGYTF
TRBD2,TRBJ2-3,TRBV12-3/TRBV12-4,few,TGTGCCAGCAGTTTGAGGCTAGCGGGAGCTAAGACAGATACGCAGTATTTT,CASSLRLAGAKTDTQYF
.,TRBJ1-4,TRBV19,many,TGTGCCAGTACGGACAGAGCTTACGAAAAACTGTTTTTT,CASTDRAYEKLFF
.,TRBJ1-3,TRBV14,.,TGTGCCAGCAGCCAACAGGACCACTCTGGAAACACCATATATTTT,CASSQQDHSGNTIYF
TRBD1,TRBJ1-2,TRBV29-1,few,TGCAGCGTCGGACTAGGACAGGGATCTGCCGGCTACACCTTC,CSVGLGQGSAGYTF
TRBD1,TRBJ1-5,TRBV6-6,.,TGTGCCAGTCCAGGGACAGGATCAAATCAGCCCCAGCATTTT,CASPGTGSNQPQHF
TRBD2,TRBJ2-7,TRBV12-3/TRBV12-4,few,TGTGCCAGCAGTTTAGGCGGGAGGGCCGGCTACGAGCAGTACTTC,CASSLGGRAGYEQYF